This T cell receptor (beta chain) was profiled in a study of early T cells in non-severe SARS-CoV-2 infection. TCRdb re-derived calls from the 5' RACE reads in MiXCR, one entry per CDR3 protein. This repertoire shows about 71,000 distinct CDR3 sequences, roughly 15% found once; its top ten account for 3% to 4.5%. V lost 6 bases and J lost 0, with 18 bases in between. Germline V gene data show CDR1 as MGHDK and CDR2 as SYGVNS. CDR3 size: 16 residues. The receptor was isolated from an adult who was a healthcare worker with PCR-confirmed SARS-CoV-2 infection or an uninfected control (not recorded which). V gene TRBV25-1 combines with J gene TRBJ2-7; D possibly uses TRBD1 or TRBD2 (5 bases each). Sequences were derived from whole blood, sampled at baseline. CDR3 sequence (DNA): TGTGCCAGCAGCCCCTCGTGGGGGTGGAGCTCCTACGAGCAGTACTTC. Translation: CASSPSWGWSSYEQYF.